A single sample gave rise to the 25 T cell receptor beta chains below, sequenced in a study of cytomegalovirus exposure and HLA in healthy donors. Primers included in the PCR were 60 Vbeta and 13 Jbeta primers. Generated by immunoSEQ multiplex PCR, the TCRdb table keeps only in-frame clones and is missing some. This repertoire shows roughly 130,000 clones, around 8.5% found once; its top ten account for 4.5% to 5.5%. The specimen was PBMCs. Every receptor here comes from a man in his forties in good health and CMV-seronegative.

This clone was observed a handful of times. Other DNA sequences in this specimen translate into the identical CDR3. CDR3 coding DNA: TGTGCCAGCAGTTACTCGACAGGTTCTTCCTACGAGCAGTACTTC. It codes for CASSYSTGSSYEQYF. This sequence joins TRBV6-5 and TRBJ2-7; TRBD1 might be the D (6 bases). CDR1 is MNHEY, CDR2 SVGAGI, per germline. The CDR3 loop spans 15 amino acids. V gave up 0 bases and J gave up 1 base, with 10 bases separating them.

In nucleotides, the CDR3 is TGTGCCAGCAAGTCAGGGACTGGTCCCTACGAGCAGTACTTC. Amino acids: CASKSGTGPYEQYF. The chain combines TRBV2 with TRBJ2-7; weak D call: TRBD2 (6 bases). Germline CDR1 reads SNHLY; CDR2 reads FYNNEI. The CDR3 runs 14 residues. With 7 bases removed from V and 2 bases from J, the gap between germline ends came to 15 bases.

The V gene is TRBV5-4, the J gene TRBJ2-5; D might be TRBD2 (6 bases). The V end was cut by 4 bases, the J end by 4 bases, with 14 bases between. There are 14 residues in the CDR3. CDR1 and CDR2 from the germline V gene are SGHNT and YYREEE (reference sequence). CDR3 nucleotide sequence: TGTGCCAGCAGCCGGGACTCTAGGGGAGAGACCCAGTACTTC. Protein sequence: CASSRDSRGETQYF.

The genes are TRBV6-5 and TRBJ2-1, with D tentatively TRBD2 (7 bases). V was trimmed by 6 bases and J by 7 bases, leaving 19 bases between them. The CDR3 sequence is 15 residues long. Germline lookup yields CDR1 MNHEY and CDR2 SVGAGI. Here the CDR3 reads CASSLSRGGTNEQFF. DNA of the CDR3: TGTGCCAGCAGCCTCTCAAGGGGGGGGACGAATGAGCAGTTCTTC.

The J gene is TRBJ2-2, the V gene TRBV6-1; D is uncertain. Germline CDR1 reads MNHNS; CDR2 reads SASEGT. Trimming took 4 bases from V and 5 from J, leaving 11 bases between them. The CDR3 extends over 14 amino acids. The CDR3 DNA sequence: TGTGCCAGCAGTGGATTGCGCGGTACCGGGGAGCTGTTTTTT. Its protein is CASSGLRGTGELFF.

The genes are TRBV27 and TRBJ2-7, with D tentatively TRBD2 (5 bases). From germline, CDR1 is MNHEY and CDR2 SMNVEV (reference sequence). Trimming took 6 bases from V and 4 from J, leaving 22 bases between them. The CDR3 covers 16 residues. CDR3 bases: TGTGCCAGCAGCCCCCACGGGAATTTGGTCGCGTACGAGCAGTACTTC. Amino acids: CASSPHGNLVAYEQYF.

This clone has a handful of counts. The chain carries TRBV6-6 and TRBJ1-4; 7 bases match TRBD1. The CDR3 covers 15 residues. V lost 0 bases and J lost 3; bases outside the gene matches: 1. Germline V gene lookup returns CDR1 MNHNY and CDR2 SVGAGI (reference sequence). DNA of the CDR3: TGTGCCAGCAGTTACTCGGGACAGTCTAATGAAAAACTGTTTTTT. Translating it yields CASSYSGQSNEKLFF.

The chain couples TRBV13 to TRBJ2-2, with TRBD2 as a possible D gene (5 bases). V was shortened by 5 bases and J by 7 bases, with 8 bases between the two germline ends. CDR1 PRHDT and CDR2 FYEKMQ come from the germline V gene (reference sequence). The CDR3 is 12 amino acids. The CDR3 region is CASSRTRGELFF. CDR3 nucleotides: TGTGCCAGCAGCCGGACTCGCGGGGAGCTGTTTTTT.

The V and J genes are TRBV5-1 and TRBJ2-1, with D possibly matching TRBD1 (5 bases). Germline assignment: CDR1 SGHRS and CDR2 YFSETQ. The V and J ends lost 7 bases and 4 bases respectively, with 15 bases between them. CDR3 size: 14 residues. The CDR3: CASLGRVKYNEQFF. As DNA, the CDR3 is TGCGCCAGCTTGGGCAGGGTTAAGTACAATGAGCAGTTCTTC.

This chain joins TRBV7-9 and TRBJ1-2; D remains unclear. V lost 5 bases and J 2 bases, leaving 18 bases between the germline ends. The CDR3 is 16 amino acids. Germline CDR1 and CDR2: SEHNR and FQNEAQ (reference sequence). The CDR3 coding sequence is TGTGCCAGCAGCCGAACACTAGACATCCCCAACTATGGCTACACCTTC. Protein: CASSRTLDIPNYGYTF.

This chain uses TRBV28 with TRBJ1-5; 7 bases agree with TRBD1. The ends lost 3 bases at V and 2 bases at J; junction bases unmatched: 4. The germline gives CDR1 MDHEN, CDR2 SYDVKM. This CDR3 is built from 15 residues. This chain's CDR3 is CASSFPTGGNQPQHF. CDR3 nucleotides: TGTGCCAGCAGTTTCCCCACAGGGGGCAATCAGCCCCAGCATTTT.

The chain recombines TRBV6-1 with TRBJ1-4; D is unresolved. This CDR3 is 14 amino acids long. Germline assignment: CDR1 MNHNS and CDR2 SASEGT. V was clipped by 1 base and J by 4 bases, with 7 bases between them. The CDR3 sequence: CASSEGNSNEKLFF. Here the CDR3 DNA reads TGTGCCAGCAGTGAAGGAAACAGTAATGAAAAACTGTTTTTT.

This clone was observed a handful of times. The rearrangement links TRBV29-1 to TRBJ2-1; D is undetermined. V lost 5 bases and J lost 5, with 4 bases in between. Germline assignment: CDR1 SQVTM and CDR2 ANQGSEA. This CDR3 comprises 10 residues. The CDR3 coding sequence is TGCAGCGTTCGTGACAATGAGCAGTTCTTC. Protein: CSVRDNEQFF.

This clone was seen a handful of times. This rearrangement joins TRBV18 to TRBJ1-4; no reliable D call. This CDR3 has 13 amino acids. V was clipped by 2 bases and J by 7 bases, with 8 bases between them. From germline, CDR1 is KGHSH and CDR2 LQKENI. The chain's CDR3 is CASSPGVGEKLFF. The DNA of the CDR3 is TGTGCCAGCTCACCAGGAGTCGGTGAAAAACTGTTTTTT.

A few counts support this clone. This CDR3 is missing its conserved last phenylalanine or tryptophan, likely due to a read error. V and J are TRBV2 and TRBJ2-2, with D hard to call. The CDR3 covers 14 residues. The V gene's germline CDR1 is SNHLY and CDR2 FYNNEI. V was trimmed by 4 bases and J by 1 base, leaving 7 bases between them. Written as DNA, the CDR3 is TGTGCCAGCAGTGTTAGCCTGAACACCGGGGAGCTGTTTGTT. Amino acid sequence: CASSVSLNTGELFV.

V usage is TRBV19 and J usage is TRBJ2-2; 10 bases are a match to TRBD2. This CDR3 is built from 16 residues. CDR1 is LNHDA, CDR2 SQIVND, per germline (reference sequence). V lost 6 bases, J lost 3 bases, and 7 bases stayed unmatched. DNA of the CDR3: TGTGCCAGTAGCCCCTCAGCGGGGGGGCACACCGGGGAGCTGTTTTTT. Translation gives CASSPSAGGHTGELFF.

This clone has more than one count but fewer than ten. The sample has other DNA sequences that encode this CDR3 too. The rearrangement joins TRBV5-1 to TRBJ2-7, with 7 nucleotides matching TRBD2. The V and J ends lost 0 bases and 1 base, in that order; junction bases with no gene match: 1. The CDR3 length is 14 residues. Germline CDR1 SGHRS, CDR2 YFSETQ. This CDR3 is CASSLVGGSYEQYF. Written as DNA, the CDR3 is TGCGCCAGCAGCTTGGTCGGGGGGTCCTACGAGCAGTACTTC. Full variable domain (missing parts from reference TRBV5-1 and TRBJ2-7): KAGVTQTPRYLIKTRGQQVTLSCSPISGHRSVSWYQQTPGQGLQFLFEYFSETQRNKGNFPGRFSGRQFSNSRSEMNVSTLELGDSALYLCASSLVGGSYEQYFGPGTRLTVT.

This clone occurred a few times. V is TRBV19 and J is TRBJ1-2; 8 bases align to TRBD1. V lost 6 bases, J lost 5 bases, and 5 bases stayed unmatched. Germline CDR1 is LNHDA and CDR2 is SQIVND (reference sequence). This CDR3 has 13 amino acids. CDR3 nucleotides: TGTGCCAGTAGCCCGGGACAGGCATATGGCTACACCTTC. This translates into CASSPGQAYGYTF.

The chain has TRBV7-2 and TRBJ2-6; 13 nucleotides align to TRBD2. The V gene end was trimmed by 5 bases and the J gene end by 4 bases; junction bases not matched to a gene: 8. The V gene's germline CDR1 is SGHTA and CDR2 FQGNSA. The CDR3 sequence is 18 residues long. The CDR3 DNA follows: TGTGCCAGCAGCCCCGAAGGACTAGCGGGGGCCGGGGCCAACGTCCTGACTTTC. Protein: CASSPEGLAGAGANVLTF.

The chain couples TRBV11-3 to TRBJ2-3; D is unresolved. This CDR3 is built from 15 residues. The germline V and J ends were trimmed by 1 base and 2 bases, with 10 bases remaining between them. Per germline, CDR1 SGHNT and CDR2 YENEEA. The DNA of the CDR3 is TGTGCCAGCAGCTTAGGGCAGGTCGACACAGATACGCAGTATTTT. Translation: CASSLGQVDTDTQYF.

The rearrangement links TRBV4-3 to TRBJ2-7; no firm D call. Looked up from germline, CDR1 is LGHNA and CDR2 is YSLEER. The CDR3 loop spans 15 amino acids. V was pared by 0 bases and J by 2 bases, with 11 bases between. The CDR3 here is CASSQDLAETYEQYF. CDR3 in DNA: TGCGCCAGCAGCCAAGATCTGGCGGAAACCTACGAGCAGTACTTC.

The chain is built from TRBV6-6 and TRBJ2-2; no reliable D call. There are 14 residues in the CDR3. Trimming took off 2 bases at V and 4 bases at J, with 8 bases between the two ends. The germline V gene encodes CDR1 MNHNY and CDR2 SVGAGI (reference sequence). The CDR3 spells CASSYSWSTGELFF. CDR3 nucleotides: TGTGCCAGCAGTTACAGTTGGAGCACCGGGGAGCTGTTTTTT.

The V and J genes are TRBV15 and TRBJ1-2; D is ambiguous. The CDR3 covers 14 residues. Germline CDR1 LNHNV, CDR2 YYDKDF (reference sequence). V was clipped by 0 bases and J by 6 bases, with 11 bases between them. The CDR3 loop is CATSREGSSDGYTF. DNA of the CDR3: TGTGCCACCAGCAGAGAGGGCAGCTCTGATGGCTACACCTTC.

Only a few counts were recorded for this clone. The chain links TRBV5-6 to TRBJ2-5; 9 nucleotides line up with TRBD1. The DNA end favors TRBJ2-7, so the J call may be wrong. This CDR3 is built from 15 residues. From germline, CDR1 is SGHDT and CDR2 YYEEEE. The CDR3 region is CASTQPGTGLSEQYF. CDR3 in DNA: TGTGCCAGCACCCAACCCGGGACAGGGCTCTCCGAGCAGTACTTC.

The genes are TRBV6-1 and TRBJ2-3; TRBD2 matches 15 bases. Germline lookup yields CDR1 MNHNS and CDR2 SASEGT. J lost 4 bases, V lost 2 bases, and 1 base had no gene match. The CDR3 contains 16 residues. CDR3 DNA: TGTGCCAGCAGTGAAAGGACTAGCGGGGGGGCAGATACGCAGTATTTT. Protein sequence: CASSERTSGGADTQYF.